A selection of T cell receptor beta chains follows, all from one sample in a study of cytomegalovirus exposure and HLA in healthy donors. The repertoire was sequenced with immunoSEQ multiplex PCR; TCRdb's copy has only in-frame clones and lacks some. Of some 200,000 clones listed, approximately 80% were seen once; the top ten hold 15% to 18%. The sequenced sample was PBMCs. The receptors stem from a man in his forties in good health and CMV-seronegative. Each CDR3 is given with its conserved first and last residue. A D gene is named only where the DNA matches it firmly. Clone size is given for some rows only: seen once, a few or many times, or a class if the clone is expanded.

v_gene	abundance	j_gene	d_gene	CDR3nt	CDR3aa
TRBV4-3	-	TRBJ1-1	-	TGCGCCAGCAGCCAAGGGACAGATGACACTGAAGCTTTCTTT	CASSQGTDDTEAFF
TRBV5-1	-	TRBJ2-1	-	TGCGCCAGCAGCCTTACAGGGAGAGAGCAGTTCTTC	CASSLTGREQFF
TRBV7-9	once	TRBJ2-3	-	TGTTCCAGCAGCTTGACTTCAGATACGCAGTATTTT	CSSSLTSDTQYF
TRBV5-6	-	TRBJ2-1	TRBD2	TGTGCCAGCAGCTTGGCTAGCGGGAGGTCCCGAGGTTACAATGAGCAGTTCTTC	CASSLASGRSRGYNEQFF
TRBV28	-	TRBJ2-7	-	TGTGCCAGCAGTTTCATTATCACAGGTTCCTACGAGCAGTACTTC	CASSFIITGSYEQYF
TRBV19	-	TRBJ1-1	-	TGTGCCAGTAGTATAGCGGAAACGGGCAGGGCTGAAGCTTTCTTT	CASSIAETGRAEAFF
TRBV7-2	-	TRBJ2-7	-	TGTGCCAGCAGCTTAGCGTGGTCGGACAGCTCCTACGAGCAGTACTTC	CASSLAWSDSSYEQYF
TRBV23-1	-	TRBJ1-1	TRBD1	TGCGCCAGCAGTCTCGTTCAGGGGGTGAAGAACGGCGGTGAAGCTTTCTTT	CASSLVQGVKNGGEAFF
TRBV27	few	TRBJ1-1	-	TGTGCCAGCAGTGATCCCTCTGGGGCAGCGAACACTGAAGCTTTCTTT	CASSDPSGAANTEAFF
TRBV27	-	TRBJ2-7	TRBD1	TGTGCCAGCAGTTCGGGGACAGGCTTCGAGCAGTACTTC	CASSSGTGFEQYF
TRBV2	-	TRBJ1-1	TRBD1	TGTGCCAGCAGTGGGGACAGCGATGCTTTCTTT	CASSGDSDAFF
TRBV6-5	-	TRBJ2-2	-	TGTGCCAGCAGTCGAACTAGATCGGCCGGGGAGCTGTTTTTT	CASSRTRSAGELFF
TRBV18	-	TRBJ2-7	-	TGTGCCAGCTCACGACCTCTTATTTCCTACGAGCAGTACTTC	CASSRPLISYEQYF
TRBV2	once	TRBJ1-2	-	TGTGCCAGCAGTGACAACAGGGATGGTGGCTACACCTTC	CASSDNRDGGYTF
TRBV5-1	-	TRBJ2-2	-	TGCGCCAGCAGCTTGGCGGCAGGGGACACCGGGGAGCTGTTTTTT	CASSLAAGDTGELFF
TRBV9	-	TRBJ2-5	-	TGTGCCAGCAGCGTAGCTGAAAGCGCCCAAGAGACCCAGTACTTC	CASSVAESAQETQYF
TRBV5-1	-	TRBJ1-4	TRBD1	TGCGCCAGCAGCTTGTTTCCGGGACAGGGAGAGGAAAAACTGTTTTTT	CASSLFPGQGEEKLFF
TRBV28	few	TRBJ2-7	TRBD1	TGTGCCAGCAGCTTAGGGACAGGGGGCAACCCCACTGGGTACGAGCAGTACTTC	CASSLGTGGNPTGYEQYF
TRBV7-9	few	TRBJ1-1	TRBD1	TGTGCCAGCAGCATACCGACAGGGGCAAACACTGAAGCTTTCTTT	CASSIPTGANTEAFF
TRBV27	-	TRBJ1-2	-	TGTGCCAGCAAGGAAGGGGCGTCCTCTAACTATGGCTACACCTTC	CASKEGASSNYGYTF
TRBV5-1	-	TRBJ2-2	-	TGCGCCAGCAGCTTGGACACGAACACCGGGGAGCTGTTTTTT	CASSLDTNTGELFF
TRBV5-1	few	TRBJ1-1	TRBD1	TGCGCCAGCAGCGGGGGGACAGGGGATATTACTGAAGCTTTCTTT	CASSGGTGDITEAFF
TRBV7-3	once	TRBJ1-2	TRBD1	TGTGCCAGCAGCCTAGGAAACCGGGACAGCTATGGCTACACCTTC	CASSLGNRDSYGYTF
TRBV4-1	few	TRBJ1-1	-	TGCGCCAGCAGCCAAGATCGTCGAGAGAACACTGAAGCTTTCTTT	CASSQDRRENTEAFF
TRBV5-1	-	TRBJ2-7	-	TGCGCCAGCCGAAGAGGAGACGAGCAGTACTTC	CASRRGDEQYF
TRBV27	-	TRBJ2-1	-	TGTGCCAGCGGTTACAGGGTCCACAATGAGCAGTTCTTC	CASGYRVHNEQFF
TRBV5-1	-	TRBJ1-1	-	TGCGCCAGCAGCTTGGGACCAGGGGCGACTGAAGCTTTCTTT	CASSLGPGATEAFF
TRBV5-1	-	TRBJ2-3	TRBD2	TGCGCCAGCAGCTCTACCGTAGCGGGCGGGGCAGGAGATACGCAGTATTTT	CASSSTVAGGAGDTQYF